In this sample, the clone carrying this T cell receptor beta chain turned up a few times. Its antigen remains unknown. These data are taken from a study of T-cell reconstitution after alpha-beta-depleted transplantation in children. Preparing the TCRbeta library involved the use of unique molecular identifiers. TCRdb re-called the PCR reads with MiXCR, one entry per CDR3 protein. The profile shows approximately 44,000 distinct CDR3 sequences, approximately 6% of them singletons. Findings and limits, study-wide: Surviving recipient T cells and thymic progenitors accounted for the high day-60 TCRbeta diversity observed in some patients.

The junction had 10 bases not matched to a gene; V was cut back by 7 bases and J by 4 bases. Per the germline V gene, CDR1 is SGHRS and CDR2 is YFSETQ. The CDR3 is made up of 14 amino acids. The sequence came from a female patient aged 2 to 10 who had a stem cell transplant for aplastic anemia, so the T cells may come from the graft donor. The V and J genes are TRBV5-1 and TRBJ1-2, with 7 positions matching TRBD1. The sample in question was PBMCs, mostly from graft donor cells, obtained 60 days after TCRalphabeta/CD19-depleted stem cell transplant. CDR3 amino acids: CASGTGEISYGYTF. The CDR3 nucleotides are TGCGCCAGCGGTACAGGGGAGATCTCCTATGGCTACACCTTC.